One sample yielded the 12 T cell receptor beta chains listed below, sequenced in a study of blood T cell repertoires in COVID-19. TCRdb's table, derived via immunoSEQ multiplex PCR, lists solely in-frame clones and lacks some. This table has approximately 280,000 clones, more than 80% appearing once. The sequencing input was peripheral blood. The receptors shown here come from a woman in her 30s with COVID-19, enrolled during active disease.

This chain joins TRBV29-1 and TRBJ2-3; 9 bases map to TRBD2. This CDR3 has 13 residues. From germline, CDR1 is SQVTM and CDR2 ANQGSEA. V shed 8 bases, J shed 4 bases, and the junction held 7 bases outside the gene matches. The CDR3 loop reads CSIGLALADTQYF. CDR3 nucleotides: TGCAGCATTGGACTAGCGCTAGCAGATACGCAGTATTTT.

This chain connects TRBV19 to TRBJ2-3, with no clear D. The CDR3 length is 13 residues. Germline assignment: CDR1 LNHDA and CDR2 SQIVND (reference sequence). Trimming stripped 3 bases from V and 4 bases from J, with 8 bases between. In nucleotides, the CDR3 is TGTGCCAGTAGTATCGAACAGCCAGATACGCAGTATTTT. Residues: CASSIEQPDTQYF. The whole variable domain, remainder taken from reference TRBV19 and TRBJ2-3, is DGGITQSPKYLFRKEGQNVTLSCEQNLNHDAMYWYRQDPGQGLRLIYYSQIVNDFQKGDIAEGYSVSREKKESFPLTVTSAQKNPTAFYLCASSIEQPDTQYFGPGTRLTVL.

The chain recombines TRBV9 with TRBJ1-6; D is uncertain. Trimming stripped 2 bases from V and 10 bases from J, with 13 bases between. CDR1 SGDLS and CDR2 YYNGEE come from the germline V gene. The CDR3 sequence is 14 residues long. The CDR3 sequence: CASSVSGMRSPLHF. CDR3 nucleotide sequence: TGTGCCAGCAGCGTCTCTGGTATGAGATCACCCCTCCACTTT.

The chain carries TRBV4-1 and TRBJ2-2, with TRBD2 as a possible D gene (5 bases). V shed 3 bases and J shed 4 bases, with 15 bases lying between them. The CDR3 is 16 amino acids. Germline values: CDR1 MGHRA, CDR2 YSYEKL. CDR3 in amino acids: CASSHGLERVTGELFF. The CDR3 DNA is TGCGCCAGCAGCCACGGACTGGAGAGGGTCACCGGGGAGCTGTTTTTT.

This rearrangement joins TRBV13 to TRBJ2-7, with a weak D call TRBD1 (6 bases). The CDR3 covers 14 residues. In germline, CDR1 is PRHDT, CDR2 FYEKMQ (reference sequence). Deletions cut 2 bases from V and 0 bases from J, with 8 bases between. The CDR3 coding sequence is TGTGCCAGCAGCTTATCAGGGGACTCCTACGAGCAGTACTTC. This gives the protein CASSLSGDSYEQYF.

The CDR3 reads CASSRRLAGVGGELFF. The CDR3 region has the DNA TGTGCCAGCAGCCGAAGGCTAGCGGGAGTCGGGGGGGAGCTGTTTTTT. This chain connects TRBV3-1 (or the pseudogene TRBV3-2) to TRBJ2-2; TRBD2 aligns across 10 bases. Germline V gives CDR1 LGHDT, CDR2 YNNKEL (reference sequence). The CDR3 consists of 16 residues. V was pared by 4 bases and J by 8 bases, with 10 bases of the junction left unmatched.

The V and J genes are TRBV6-2 or TRBV6-3 and TRBJ1-1, with D possibly being TRBD1 (6 bases). V lost 5 bases and J lost 3, with 10 bases in between. CDR3 size: 13 residues. Germline V gene data show CDR1 as MNHEY and CDR2 as SVGEGT. This CDR3 is CASSLQGYTEAFF. The CDR3 DNA follows: TGTGCCAGCAGTCTACAGGGTTACACTGAAGCTTTCTTT.

The chain combines TRBV12-3 or TRBV12-4 with TRBJ2-1; tentatively, D is TRBD1 (5 bases). The V and J ends lost 6 bases and 8 bases respectively, with 14 bases between them. The CDR3 contains 13 residues. CDR3 sequence reads: CASSLIRVHEQFF. CDR3 sequence (DNA): TGTGCCAGCAGCCTAATCAGGGTACATGAGCAGTTCTTC.

This chain links TRBV29-1 with TRBJ1-2, with no clear D. V was cut by 6 bases and J by 8 bases, with 22 bases left in between. The CDR3 length is 14 residues. CDR1 is SQVTM, CDR2 ANQGSEA, per germline. For the CDR3, the DNA is TGCAGCGTCCTCCCTGTCGGGTCCCTCGGGGGCTACACCTTC. Protein product: CSVLPVGSLGGYTF. Combining the CDR3 with reference TRBV29-1 and TRBJ1-2 gives the whole variable domain SAVISQKPSRDICQRGTSLTIQCQVDSQVTMMFWYRQQPGQSLTLIATANQGSEATYESGFVIDKFPISRPNLTFSTLTVSNMSPEDSSIYLCSVLPVGSLGGYTFGSGTRLTVV.

V usage is TRBV6-5 and J usage is TRBJ2-7; 7 bases fit TRBD1. The CDR3 length is 15 residues. V trimming: 7 bases; J trimming: 1 base; junction bases outside the gene matches: 10. Germline V gene lookup returns CDR1 MNHEY and CDR2 SVGAGI. CDR3 protein: CASTPVMGQSYEQYF. CDR3 coding DNA: TGTGCCAGCACCCCTGTAATGGGACAGTCCTACGAGCAGTACTTC.

The V gene is TRBV9, the J gene TRBJ1-1, with D possibly TRBD1 on 6 matching bases. Germline lookup yields CDR1 SGDLS and CDR2 YYNGEE. The CDR3 is 14 residues long. Trimming removed 4 bases from V and 1 base from J, with 11 bases in between. The CDR3 sequence is CASSPQGQNTEAFF. The CDR3 DNA reads TGTGCCAGCAGCCCTCAGGGGCAGAACACTGAAGCTTTCTTT.

The V and J genes are TRBV5-1 and TRBJ1-1; D possibly corresponds to TRBD1 (6 bases). Germline V gives CDR1 SGHRS, CDR2 YFSETQ. V gave up 0 bases and J gave up 6 bases, with 24 bases separating them. CDR3 length: 18 residues. In nucleotides, the CDR3 is TGCGCCAGCAGCTTGGGTTTCCCCCAGGGGTCGTATAAGGCTGAAGCTTTCTTT. This translates into CASSLGFPQGSYKAEAFF.